The next 26 T cell receptor beta chains were all read from a single sample in a study of cytomegalovirus exposure and HLA in healthy donors. The PCR used 60 Vbeta and 13 Jbeta primers. Data came from immunoSEQ multiplex PCR; TCRdb stores just in-frame clones and leaves some out. The repertoire holds 99,000 or so clones, with approximately 79% as singletons. The sample comprised PBMCs. The receptor source for this set is a man in his thirties or forties in good health and CMV-seropositive.

CDR3 sequence (DNA): TGTGCCAGCAGCTTAACGACAGGGGCCGAAAATGGCTACACCTTC. Translating gives CASSLTTGAENGYTF. The chain uses TRBV7-3 and TRBJ1-2; TRBD1 matches at 8 bases. There are 15 residues in the CDR3. V shed 0 bases, J shed 6 bases, and the junction held 6 bases outside the gene matches. Looked up from germline, CDR1 is SGHTA and CDR2 is FQGTGA.

The chain uses TRBV6-5 and TRBJ2-1, with 7 bases matching TRBD1. The CDR3 contains 14 residues. V trimming: 6 bases; J trimming: 8 bases; junction bases outside the gene matches: 10. CDR1 is MNHEY, CDR2 SVGAGI, per germline. In nucleotides, the CDR3 is TGTGCCAGCAGAGTGGACAGGTATGGGGATGAGCAGTTCTTC. This codes for CASRVDRYGDEQFF.

The V call is TRBV7-8, the J call TRBJ1-5, with 7 bases lining up with TRBD1. Trimming at V came to 5 bases and at J to 6 bases, leaving 7 bases not matched to a gene. Germline V lookup: CDR1 SGHVS, CDR2 FQNEAQ. This CDR3 region has 14 residues. For the CDR3, the DNA is TGTGCCAGCAGCCCGACAGGGATTCGTCAGCCCCAGCATTTT. Its translation: CASSPTGIRQPQHF. Variable domain in full (rest from reference TRBV7-8 and TRBJ1-5): GAGVSQSPRYKVAKRGQDVALRCDPISGHVSLFWYQQALGQGPEFLTYFQNEAQLDKSGLPSDRFFAERPEGSVSTLKIQRTQQEDSAVYLCASSPTGIRQPQHFGDGTRLSIL.

This rearrangement joins TRBV5-4 to TRBJ2-3; D ambiguous. Germline CDR1 reads SGHNT; CDR2 reads YYREEE (reference sequence). This CDR3 has 16 residues. V dropped 4 bases and J dropped 3 bases, with 18 bases sitting between them. The CDR3 reads CASSLTTRVGTDTQYF. As DNA, the CDR3 is TGTGCCAGCAGCCTAACGACTCGCGTCGGGACAGATACGCAGTATTTT.

CDR3 sequence: CSAGRTEGYTF. DNA of the CDR3: TGCAGCGCAGGAAGAACTGAGGGCTACACCTTC. The chain recombines TRBV29-1 with TRBJ1-2; D is uncertain. V lost 7 bases and J 8 bases, leaving 14 bases between the germline ends. Germline CDR1 and CDR2: SQVTM and ANQGSEA. The CDR3 is 11 amino acids.

The chain couples TRBV5-1 to TRBJ2-2, with 8 positions matching TRBD1. This CDR3 has 16 residues. J gave up 4 bases and V 1 base, and 6 bases lay outside the gene matches. Germline V gene sequence: CDR1 SGHRS, CDR2 YFSETQ. CDR3 sequence: CASSLNTGTGTGELFF. CDR3 bases: TGCGCCAGCAGCTTGAACACCGGGACAGGCACCGGGGAGCTGTTTTTT.

The CDR3 sequence is CASSLGRVNEKLFF. CDR3 nucleotide sequence: TGTGCCAGCAGCCTCGGCAGGGTTAATGAAAAACTGTTTTTT. The chain combines TRBV4-2 with TRBJ1-4; a possible D gene is TRBD1 (5 bases). CDR3 length equals 14 residues. The V end was cut by 4 bases, the J end by 4 bases, with 10 bases between. CDR1 and CDR2 from the germline V gene are LGHNA and YNFKEQ.

The chain combines TRBV13 with TRBJ2-7; D remains ambiguous. CDR1 PRHDT and CDR2 FYEKMQ come from the germline V gene (reference sequence). This CDR3 contains 11 residues. V was shortened by 0 bases and J by 6 bases, with 3 bases between the two germline ends. The CDR3 DNA is TGTGCCAGCAGCTTAGGTAGCGAGCAGTACTTC. Translated: CASSLGSEQYF.

The chain couples TRBV4-1 to TRBJ2-7; 8 bases align to TRBD1. The ends lost 0 bases at V and 6 bases at J; junction bases unmatched: 7. The CDR3 is made up of 15 amino acids. Germline loops: CDR1 MGHRA, CDR2 YSYEKL. CDR3 bases: TGCGCCAGCAGCCAAGAAGGACAGGGATGGGGCGAGCAGTACTTC. Its protein product is CASSQEGQGWGEQYF.

This clone was found once. The chain is built from TRBV6-1 and TRBJ1-6; a possible D gene is TRBD1 (5 bases). The V end lost 7 bases, the J end lost 10 bases, and 14 bases lay between the germline ends. In germline, CDR1 is MNHNS, CDR2 SASEGT. The CDR3 runs to 13 residues. The CDR3 bases are TGTGCCAGCAATGGGGCCCCGAGGTCACCCCTCCACTTT. Translating it yields CASNGAPRSPLHF.

The chain uses TRBV4-2 and TRBJ1-4; TRBD1 aligns across 11 bases. Trimming removed 2 bases from V and 3 bases from J; junction bases left unmatched: 11. The V gene's germline CDR1 is LGHNA and CDR2 YNFKEQ. This CDR3 is built from 19 residues. The CDR3 reads CASSQLPGQGVRSNEKLFF. The CDR3 DNA follows: TGTGCCAGCAGCCAACTTCCGGGACAGGGGGTACGGTCTAATGAAAAACTGTTTTTT.

This clone has a handful of counts. V and J are TRBV6-6 and TRBJ1-1, with 9 bases fitting TRBD1. The CDR3 extends over 14 amino acids. Trimming at V came to 6 bases and at J to 4 bases, leaving 6 bases not matched to a gene. From germline, CDR1 is MNHNY and CDR2 SVGAGI (reference sequence). The CDR3 bases are TGTGCCAGCAGGCCCGGGACAGGGATCACTGAAGCTTTCTTT. Protein: CASRPGTGITEAFF.

V is TRBV10-3 and J is TRBJ2-2; D gene unclear. The CDR3 consists of 13 residues. Germline-derived CDR1 and CDR2 are ENHRY and SYGVKD. The V and J ends lost 3 bases and 4 bases respectively, with 6 bases between them. The CDR3 here is CAISEESTGELFF. DNA of the CDR3: TGTGCCATCAGTGAAGAGTCCACCGGGGAGCTGTTTTTT.

The chain combines TRBV30 with TRBJ2-3; TRBD2 might be the D (5 bases). The V gene's germline CDR1 is GTSNPN and CDR2 SVGIG (reference sequence). The CDR3 covers 16 residues. V was clipped by 4 bases and J by 7 bases, with 24 bases between them. CDR3 in amino acids: CAWKASGTLVGNTQYF. The CDR3 DNA follows: TGTGCCTGGAAGGCCAGCGGAACTCTGGTTGGGAATACGCAGTATTTT.

The V call is TRBV19, the J call TRBJ2-7; 9 bases fit TRBD1. The CDR3 sequence is 14 residues long. Trimming removed 4 bases from V and 2 bases from J; junction bases left unmatched: 3. Germline-derived CDR1 and CDR2 are LNHDA and SQIVND (reference sequence). The DNA of the CDR3 is TGTGCCAGTAGTAGCCGACAGGGGGCCTACGAGCAGTACTTC. Translating gives CASSSRQGAYEQYF.

The chain links TRBV7-8 to TRBJ1-6; 8 bases align to TRBD1. The CDR3 spans 17 residues. Germline CDR1 reads SGHVS; CDR2 reads FQNEAQ. The trim removed 3 bases at V and 0 bases at J, leaving 4 bases unmatched. The DNA of the CDR3 is TGTGCCAGCAGCTTCTCAACAGGGGGCTCCTATAATTCACCCCTCCACTTT. Translation gives CASSFSTGGSYNSPLHF.

The chain combines TRBV5-4 with TRBJ2-7; D unclear. The V gene's germline CDR1 is SGHNT and CDR2 YYREEE (reference sequence). V lost 3 bases to trimming and J lost 0 bases, with 4 bases between them. The CDR3 consists of 12 residues. The CDR3 spells CASSSGSYEQYF. As DNA, the CDR3 is TGTGCCAGCAGCTCGGGCTCCTACGAGCAGTACTTC.

This chain uses TRBV19 with TRBJ1-4; 7 nucleotides line up with TRBD1. Looked up from germline, CDR1 is LNHDA and CDR2 is SQIVND (reference sequence). V dropped 5 bases and J dropped 5; count of bases not matched to a gene: 8. The CDR3 length is 15 residues. This chain's CDR3 is CASSPSGTANEKLFF. In DNA, the CDR3 is TGTGCCAGTAGTCCCTCCGGGACAGCAAATGAAAAACTGTTTTTT. Full variable domain (remainder filled in from reference TRBV19 and TRBJ1-4): DGGITQSPKYLFRKEGQNVTLSCEQNLNHDAMYWYRQDPGQGLRLIYYSQIVNDFQKGDIAEGYSVSREKKESFPLTVTSAQKNPTAFYLCASSPSGTANEKLFFGSGTQLSVL.

This chain joins TRBV6-1 and TRBJ1-2, with a possible D match to TRBD1 (5 bases). V dropped 3 bases and J dropped 2 bases, with 13 bases sitting between them. Germline lookup yields CDR1 MNHNS and CDR2 SASEGT. The CDR3 contains 15 residues. In DNA, the CDR3 is TGTGCCAGCAGTGAGGGGGATGGGGGGAACTATGGCTACACCTTC. It encodes CASSEGDGGNYGYTF.

This chain uses TRBV14 with TRBJ2-5; no clear D. The J call is uncertain, as TRBJ2-7 better fits the DNA end. The CDR3 totals 12 residues. CDR1 is SGHDN and CDR2 is FVKESK in the germline V gene. CDR3 nucleotide sequence: TGTGCCAGCAGCCACACGTTCTACGAGCAGTACTTC. It yields the protein CASSHTFYEQYF.

The rearrangement joins TRBV29-1 to TRBJ2-5, with 10 bases that match TRBD1. Germline assignment: CDR1 SQVTM and CDR2 ANQGSEA. Trimming at V came to 7 bases and at J to 5 bases, leaving 4 bases not matched to a gene. This CDR3 is built from 12 residues. CDR3 in amino acids: CSASDRGETQYF. CDR3 DNA: TGCAGCGCCTCGGACAGGGGGGAGACCCAGTACTTC.

This chain connects TRBV10-1 to TRBJ2-1; maybe TRBD2 (5 bases). Trimming removed 2 bases at V and 7 bases at J, with 9 bases between. Germline CDR1 and CDR2: WNHNN and SYGVQD (reference sequence). The CDR3 runs 13 residues. CDR3 sequence reads: CASSESGENEQFF. The CDR3 bases are TGCGCCAGCAGTGAGAGTGGGGAGAATGAGCAGTTCTTC.

V usage is TRBV7-9 and J usage is TRBJ1-4; D perhaps matches TRBD1 (6 bases). CDR1 SEHNR and CDR2 FQNEAQ come from the germline V gene (reference sequence). The length of the CDR3 is 14 residues. The ends were cut back, 5 bases at V and 8 bases at J, with 15 bases in the middle. The CDR3 DNA is TGTGCCAGCAGCATCCAGGGGACGGCAGAAAAACTGTTTTTT. It encodes CASSIQGTAEKLFF.

CDR3 sequence reads: CASSESGGFGSPLHF. CDR3 nucleotides: TGTGCCAGCAGTGAGTCAGGGGGGTTTGGTTCACCCCTCCACTTT. The chain carries TRBV6-1 and TRBJ1-6, with 7 bases identical to TRBD1. Germline trimming cut 3 bases from V and 9 bases from J; bases unmatched to any gene: 8. This CDR3 has 15 amino acids. The germline gives CDR1 MNHNS, CDR2 SASEGT.

The chain joins TRBV5-4 to TRBJ1-2; 8 bases line up with TRBD1. V lost 4 bases, J lost 3 bases, and 5 bases stayed unmatched. There are 14 residues in the CDR3. The germline CDR1 and CDR2 sequences are SGHNT and YYREEE (reference sequence). CDR3 DNA sequence: TGTGCCAGCAGCCCTCCACAGGGGGACTATGGCTACACCTTC. Encoded protein: CASSPPQGDYGYTF.

CDR3 sequence (DNA): TGTGCCAGCAGCCGGACTAGCGGGGGAAACAATGAGCAGTTCTTC. Translating it yields CASSRTSGGNNEQFF. The gene calls are TRBV5-4 and TRBJ2-1; 13 bases match TRBD2. Germline V gives CDR1 SGHNT, CDR2 YYREEE (reference sequence). Trimming took 4 bases from V and 5 from J; bases not matched to a gene: 3. The CDR3 sequence is 15 residues long.